The clone carrying this T cell receptor (beta chain) was seen just once. Trimming cost V 5 bases and J 5 bases, with 9 bases left between them. This CDR3 contains 12 residues. Per the germline V gene, CDR1 is SGHTA and CDR2 is FQGNSA. This specimen comes from a study of cytomegalovirus exposure and HLA in healthy donors. Study-wide context: Approximately 180 million T cells yielded approximately 100 million unique TCR beta sequences, as an earlier analysis found.

PCR amplification relied on 60 Vbeta primers (plus 13 Jbeta primers). The method was immunoSEQ multiplex PCR; TCRdb's version includes in-frame clones alone and lacks a portion of them. The profile shows about 140,000 clones, roughly four fifths of them singletons. The chain recombines TRBV7-2 with TRBJ2-5; D is undetermined. The sample consisted of PBMCs. The TCR comes from a woman aged 40 to 50 in good health and CMV-seronegative. CDR3: CASSLSSETQYF. The CDR3 DNA sequence: TGTGCCAGCAGCCTGAGTAGTGAGACCCAGTACTTC.